This TCR beta chain was observed in a study of blood T cell repertoires in COVID-19. The repertoire was sequenced with immunoSEQ multiplex PCR; TCRdb's copy has only in-frame clones and lacks some. This sample has 45,000 to 55,000 clones; 83% occur once, and the top ten carry approximately 5.3%. CDR3 length: 15 amino acids. Germline V gives CDR1 LGHNA, CDR2 YSLEER. V gave up 1 base and J gave up 6 bases; unmatched junction bases: 5. The source of this sequence is a human donor in a cohort sampled during active COVID-19. Source material: peripheral blood. The chain is built from TRBV4-3 and TRBJ1-4; the match to TRBD1 covers 7 bases. CDR3 coding DNA: TGCGCCAGCAGCCAAGGGGGAACAGGGGATGAAAAACTGTTTTTT. This gives the protein CASSQGGTGDEKLFF.